This is a list of T cell receptor beta chains from one sample in a study of blood T cells in healthy people across ages. TCRdb re-called the 5' RACE reads through MiXCR, storing one row per CDR3 protein. The sample records 850,000 to 1,000,000 distinct CDR3 sequences, about 48% being singletons. Sequencing input: blood. The source of these receptors is a man aged 30 to 39 in good health. The CDR3 runs from the conserved cysteine through the conserved F or W. The D gene is left open where the match is weak. Clone size, where shown, is once, few, many, or a class for clones that have expanded.

.,.,TRBV29-1,TRBJ2-1,CSVGWGSWGQFF,TGCAGCGTTGGTTGGGGGAGCTGGGGGCAGTTCTTC
TRBD1,.,TRBV7-2,TRBJ2-2,CASSFSRTGDTGELFF,TGTGCCAGCAGCTTCAGTAGGACAGGGGACACCGGGGAGCTGTTTTTT
.,.,TRBV29-1,TRBJ2-1,CSANGGLSYNEQFF,TGCAGCGCAAATGGGGGGCTCTCCTACAATGAGCAGTTCTTC
.,once,TRBV27,TRBJ2-1,CASSLRESGARGYNEQFF,TGTGCCAGCAGTTTGCGGGAGTCAGGGGCACGGGGATACAATGAGCAGTTCTTC
.,.,TRBV7-9,TRBJ2-5,CASSLVLLYQETQYF,TGTGCCAGCAGCTTAGTGCTATTGTACCAAGAGACCCAGTACTTC
.,.,TRBV6-1,TRBJ1-4,CASSEYRATNEKLFF,TGTGCCAGCAGTGAATACAGGGCAACTAATGAAAAACTGTTTTTT
.,.,TRBV7-9,TRBJ2-3,CASSLGSKTQYF,TGTGCCAGCAGCTTAGGGTCTAAGACGCAGTATTTT
TRBD1,.,TRBV5-1,TRBJ1-4,CASSDGTEAEKLFF,TGCGCCAGCAGCGATGGGACAGAGGCGGAAAAACTGTTTTTT
.,few,TRBV12-3/TRBV12-4,TRBJ2-3,CASGDLLSLGADTQYF,TGTGCCAGCGGGGACTTGCTAAGCTTGGGGGCAGATACGCAGTATTTT
.,.,TRBV24-1,TRBJ2-3,CATSDLGASTDTQYF,TGTGCCACCAGTGATTTGGGGGCTAGCACAGATACGCAGTATTTT
TRBD1,few,TRBV5-8,TRBJ2-1,CASSPGQGIQFF,TGTGCCAGCAGCCCTGGACAGGGAATCCAGTTCTTC
.,.,TRBV6-1,TRBJ2-3,CASTQEGGADTQYF,TGTGCCAGCACCCAGGAGGGGGGGGCAGATACGCAGTATTTT
.,few,TRBV27,TRBJ1-6,CASSLAGSQSSPLHF,TGTGCCAGCAGTTTAGCGGGCAGTCAGAGTTCACCCCTCCACTTT
.,.,TRBV7-2,TRBJ1-4,CASSSGLGGEKLFF,TGTGCCAGCAGCTCCGGACTGGGGGGAGAAAAACTGTTTTTT
.,.,TRBV6-1,TRBJ1-2,CANSDRNYGYTF,TGTGCCAACAGTGACAGAAACTATGGCTACACCTTC
.,few,TRBV7-2,TRBJ1-2,CASSIQPVYGYTF,TGTGCCAGCAGCATACAGCCTGTGTATGGCTACACCTTC
.,.,TRBV11-2,TRBJ2-3,CASSPRGWQDGTDTQYF,TGTGCCAGCAGCCCTAGAGGGTGGCAGGACGGCACAGATACGCAGTATTTT
.,.,TRBV20-1,TRBJ2-3,CSAARGDITDTQYF,TGCAGTGCTGCGAGGGGGGACATTACAGATACGCAGTATTTT
TRBD1,.,TRBV20-1,TRBJ1-1,CSAPDRGPTEAFF,TGCAGTGCTCCGGACAGGGGACCCACTGAAGCTTTCTTT
.,.,TRBV24-1,TRBJ2-3,CATSDSQGLGTQYF,TGTGCCACCAGTGATTCCCAGGGGCTCGGTACGCAGTATTTT
TRBD1,.,TRBV30,TRBJ1-6,CAMGQGASPLHF,TGTGCCATGGGACAGGGAGCTTCACCCCTCCACTTT
.,.,TRBV2,TRBJ1-2,CASSEAGPRQAYYGYTF,TGTGCCAGCAGTGAAGCGGGTCCGCGACAGGCTTACTATGGCTACACCTTC
.,.,TRBV30,TRBJ2-1,CAWSASTPNEQFF,TGTGCCTGGAGCGCCAGCACTCCCAATGAGCAGTTCTTC
TRBD1,.,TRBV12-3/TRBV12-4,TRBJ1-1,CASSTIGTGYTEAFF,TGTGCCAGCAGTACTATCGGGACAGGGTATACTGAAGCTTTCTTT
.,once,TRBV5-6,TRBJ2-1,CASSLLGPSYNGQFF,TGTGCCAGCAGCCTATTGGGGCCCTCCTACAATGGGCAGTTCTTC
TRBD2,.,TRBV10-3,TRBJ2-3,CAISDPTSGGEDTQYF,TGTGCCATCAGTGATCCCACTAGCGGGGGGGAAGATACGCAGTATTTT
TRBD1,few,TRBV5-1,TRBJ1-1,CASSSGGSEAFF,TGCGCCAGCAGCTCAGGGGGATCTGAAGCTTTCTTT
.,.,TRBV24-1,TRBJ2-1,CATSQMDEQFF,TGTGCCACCAGTCAAATGGATGAGCAGTTCTTC
.,.,TRBV15,TRBJ1-5,CATSRDNQPQHF,TGTGCCACCAGCAGAGATAATCAGCCCCAGCATTTT
TRBD2,few,TRBV12-3/TRBV12-4,TRBJ2-5,CASSTLAGQETQYF,TGTGCCAGCAGTACCCTAGCGGGGCAAGAGACCCAGTACTTC
.,.,TRBV15,TRBJ1-5,CATSRDRVQPQHF,TGTGCCACCAGCAGAGACAGGGTCCAGCCCCAGCATTTT
TRBD1,.,TRBV3-1,TRBJ2-7,CASSQAQTGGQQYF,TGTGCCAGCAGCCAAGCTCAGACAGGGGGACAGCAGTACTTC
.,many,TRBV7-9,TRBJ2-3,CASSSFGGPTDTQYF,TGTGCCAGCAGCTCCTTTGGGGGACCAACAGATACGCAGTATTTT
.,.,TRBV15,TRBJ2-7,CATSREGGYEQYF,TGTGCCACCAGCAGAGAAGGGGGCTACGAGCAGTACTTC
TRBD1,few,TRBV20-1,TRBJ1-1,CSAAKGGPNTEAFF,TGCAGTGCTGCTAAAGGGGGCCCGAACACTGAAGCTTTCTTT
.,few,TRBV28,TRBJ1-5,CASSPGATFANQPQHF,TGTGCCAGCAGTCCGGGGGCGACTTTTGCCAATCAGCCCCAGCATTTT
.,.,TRBV4-1,TRBJ2-1,CASSPLGGVNDVSQFF,TGCGCCAGCAGCCCTCTTGGGGGTGTTAATGATGTGTCGCAGTTCTTC
.,.,TRBV2,TRBJ2-1,CASSEATGPGSYNEQFF,TGTGCCAGCAGTGAAGCCACAGGTCCCGGGTCGTACAATGAGCAGTTCTTC
TRBD2,.,TRBV7-2,TRBJ2-3,CASRSKGLALRTDTQYF,TGTGCCAGCAGAAGTAAGGGACTAGCGTTACGTACAGATACGCAGTATTTT
TRBD2,few,TRBV12-3/TRBV12-4,TRBJ2-5,CASSLGMGLAGAETQYF,TGTGCCAGCAGTTTAGGCATGGGACTAGCGGGGGCAGAGACCCAGTACTTC
.,.,TRBV9,TRBJ1-2,CASSVDGSPTRGYTF,TGTGCCAGCAGCGTAGACGGCTCACCGACGAGGGGCTACACCTTC
TRBD2,.,TRBV7-2,TRBJ2-3,CASSRGGSEDTQYF,TGTGCCAGCAGCCGCGGGGGGTCCGAAGATACGCAGTATTTT
.,many,TRBV2,TRBJ2-3,CASSQNRADTQYF,TGTGCCAGCAGCCAGAACAGGGCAGATACGCAGTATTTT
.,.,TRBV29-1,TRBJ2-7,CSVQVGSYEQYF,TGCAGCGTTCAGGTGGGTTCCTACGAGCAGTACTTC
TRBD2,.,TRBV27,TRBJ2-1,CASSPLGGGAVNEQFF,TGTGCCAGCAGCCCTCTGGGCGGGGGGGCCGTAAATGAGCAGTTCTTC
.,.,TRBV2,TRBJ2-1,CASSDPSGNWNNNEQFF,TGTGCCAGCAGTGATCCCTCCGGGAACTGGAACAACAATGAGCAGTTCTTC
.,.,TRBV12-3/TRBV12-4,TRBJ2-7,CASGRDPRPPEQYF,TGTGCCAGCGGACGGGACCCCAGGCCTCCCGAGCAGTACTTC
.,few,TRBV5-6,TRBJ2-7,CASSAQGRLPYEQYF,TGTGCCAGCAGTGCGCAGGGGCGACTACCTTACGAGCAGTACTTC
TRBD1,few,TRBV12-3/TRBV12-4,TRBJ2-1,CASSRDRVDLDEQFF,TGTGCCAGCAGCCGGGACAGGGTTGATCTGGATGAGCAGTTCTTC
.,few,TRBV20-1,TRBJ2-5,CSARAGEAGETQYF,TGCAGTGCTAGAGCCGGGGAAGCAGGCGAGACCCAGTACTTC
.,few,TRBV20-1,TRBJ2-4,CSAIPRVSGNIQYF,TGCAGTGCCATCCCTCGAGTTTCCGGAAACATTCAGTACTTC
.,.,TRBV12-3/TRBV12-4,TRBJ1-1,CASSSGGAGNTEAFF,TGTGCCAGCAGCTCCGGGGGGGCCGGGAACACTGAAGCTTTCTTT
.,many,TRBV6-2/TRBV6-3,TRBJ1-2,CASSYAGTGYTF,TGTGCCAGCAGTTACGCCGGGACTGGCTACACCTTC